Listed below are T cell receptor beta chains from one sample, sequenced in a study of blood T cell repertoires in COVID-19. Assay: immunoSEQ multiplex PCR; the TCRdb copy retains only in-frame clones and omits some. The sample records fewer than 200,000 clones, approximately 92% being singletons. Sequenced sample: peripheral blood. The receptors were sampled from a young man with COVID-19, enrolled during active disease. CDR3s include the opening cysteine and the closing phenylalanine or tryptophan. D genes are given only for firm matches. The size field is filled for only some rows; it gives once, few, many or a size class.

TRBJ2-2 | . | TRBV7-2 | . | CASSLWAGGSGKNTGELFF | TGTGCCAGCAGCTTATGGGCAGGGGGTAGCGGGAAGAACACCGGGGAGCTGTTTTTT
TRBJ2-7 | . | TRBV30 | TRBD1 | CAWREDRQSSYEQYF | TGTGCCTGGAGAGAGGACAGGCAGAGCTCCTACGAGCAGTACTTC
TRBJ2-1 | . | TRBV6-5 | . | CASSYGRSSYNEQFF | TGTGCCAGCAGTTACGGGAGATCCTCCTACAATGAGCAGTTCTTC
TRBJ2-2 | . | TRBV28 | . | CASSRTSTGELFF | TGTGCCAGCAGTCGAACCAGTACCGGGGAGCTGTTTTTT
TRBJ2-3 | . | TRBV4-1 | TRBD2 | CASSRGLAAFDTQYF | TGCGCCAGCAGCCGGGGACTAGCGGCCTTTGATACGCAGTATTTT
TRBJ1-2 | . | TRBV6-2/TRBV6-3 | TRBD1 | CASSYPGQRFNYGYTF | TGTGCCAGCAGTTACCCGGGACAGCGGTTTAACTATGGCTACACCTTC
TRBJ1-1 | . | TRBV5-1 | TRBD1 | CASSLAGGNTEAFF | TGCGCCAGCAGCTTGGCAGGGGGGAACACTGAAGCTTTCTTT
TRBJ1-2 | . | TRBV7-9 | TRBD1 | CASSPGQGVTYGYTF | TGTGCCAGCAGCCCCGGACAGGGGGTTACCTATGGCTACACCTTC
TRBJ1-1 | . | TRBV6-5 | . | CASADRTAEAFF | TGTGCCAGCGCCGACAGGACGGCTGAAGCTTTCTTT
TRBJ1-5 | few | TRBV7-2 | . | CASSLALFGNQPQHF | TGTGCCAGCAGCTTAGCACTCTTTGGCAATCAGCCCCAGCATTTT
TRBJ1-1 | . | TRBV2 | TRBD1 | CASSFQGADTEAFF | TGTGCCAGCAGTTTTCAGGGGGCGGACACTGAAGCTTTCTTT
TRBJ1-2 | once | TRBV15 | . | CATSRVSGQGGYTF | TGTGCCACCAGCAGAGTATCAGGGCAGGGTGGCTACACCTTC
TRBJ2-1 | . | TRBV4-2 | . | CASSQDGGGRAIF | TGTGCCAGCAGCCAAGATGGGGGGGGGCGAGCTATCTTC
TRBJ2-5 | . | TRBV7-7 | TRBD1 | CASSPWDRGQETQYF | TGTGCCAGCAGCCCCTGGGACAGGGGTCAAGAGACCCAGTACTTC
TRBJ2-5 | . | TRBV10-3 | TRBD1 | CAIKPGTGGETQYF | TGTGCCATCAAACCCGGGACAGGGGGAGAGACCCAGTACTTC
TRBJ1-5 | few | TRBV19 | . | CASNEGWSNQPQHF | TGTGCCAGTAATGAGGGCTGGAGCAATCAGCCCCAGCATTTT
TRBJ2-7 | . | TRBV29-1 | TRBD2 | CSVGGLASPYEQYF | TGCAGCGTGGGGGGACTAGCGTCTCCCTACGAGCAGTACTTC